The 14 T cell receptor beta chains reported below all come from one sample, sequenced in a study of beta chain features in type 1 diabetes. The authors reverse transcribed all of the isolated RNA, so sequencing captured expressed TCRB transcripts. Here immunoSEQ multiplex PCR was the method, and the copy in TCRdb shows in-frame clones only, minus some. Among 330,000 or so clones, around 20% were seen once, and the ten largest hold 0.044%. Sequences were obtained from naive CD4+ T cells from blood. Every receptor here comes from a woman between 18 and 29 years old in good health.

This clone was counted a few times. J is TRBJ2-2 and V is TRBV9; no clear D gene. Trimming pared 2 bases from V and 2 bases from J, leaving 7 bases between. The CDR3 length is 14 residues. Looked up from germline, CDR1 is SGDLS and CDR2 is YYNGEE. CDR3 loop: CASSVGANTGELFF. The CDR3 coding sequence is TGTGCCAGCAGCGTCGGAGCCAACACCGGGGAGCTGTTTTTT.

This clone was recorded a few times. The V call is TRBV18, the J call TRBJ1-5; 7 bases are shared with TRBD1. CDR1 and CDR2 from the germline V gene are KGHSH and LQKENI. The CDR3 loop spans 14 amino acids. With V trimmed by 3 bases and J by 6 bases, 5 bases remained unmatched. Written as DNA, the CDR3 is TGTGCCAGCTCACCGAGACAGGGCGGTCAGCCCCAGCATTTT. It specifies CASSPRQGGQPQHF.

The CDR3 reads CASSKTGRVDIQYF. Written as DNA, the CDR3 is TGTGCCAGCAGCAAAACAGGCCGGGTGGACATTCAGTACTTC. The chain combines TRBV9 with TRBJ2-4; D may be TRBD1 (5 bases). V lost 4 bases and J lost 8, with 16 bases in between. This CDR3 comprises 14 residues. Germline CDR1 SGDLS, CDR2 YYNGEE.

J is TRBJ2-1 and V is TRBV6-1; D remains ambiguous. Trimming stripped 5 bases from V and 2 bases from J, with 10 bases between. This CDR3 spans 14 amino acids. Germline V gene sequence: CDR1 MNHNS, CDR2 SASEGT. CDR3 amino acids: CASSPLAAYNEQFF. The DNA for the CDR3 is TGTGCCAGCAGTCCCCTGGCGGCCTACAATGAGCAGTTCTTC.

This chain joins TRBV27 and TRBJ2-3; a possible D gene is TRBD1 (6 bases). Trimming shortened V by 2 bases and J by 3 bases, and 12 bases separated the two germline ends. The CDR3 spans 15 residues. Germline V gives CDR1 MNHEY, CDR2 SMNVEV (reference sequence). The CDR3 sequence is CASSLRFRGTDTQYF. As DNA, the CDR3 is TGTGCCAGCAGTTTACGCTTTAGGGGGACAGATACGCAGTATTTT.

The CDR3 nucleotides are TGTGCCAGCAGCTCCCGACCGGGGTGGACGTACACAGATACGCAGTATTTT. Amino acid sequence: CASSSRPGWTYTDTQYF. This chain uses TRBV7-9 with TRBJ2-3; a weak D match, TRBD2 (5 bases). There are 17 residues in the CDR3. Trimming stripped 4 bases from V and 2 bases from J, with 19 bases between. Germline values: CDR1 SEHNR, CDR2 FQNEAQ (reference sequence).

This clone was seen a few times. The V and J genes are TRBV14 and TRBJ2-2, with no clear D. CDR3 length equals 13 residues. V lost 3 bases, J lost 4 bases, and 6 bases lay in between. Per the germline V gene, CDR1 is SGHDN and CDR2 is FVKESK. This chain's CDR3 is CASSHLSTGELFF. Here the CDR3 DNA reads TGTGCCAGCAGCCACCTCAGCACCGGGGAGCTGTTTTTT.

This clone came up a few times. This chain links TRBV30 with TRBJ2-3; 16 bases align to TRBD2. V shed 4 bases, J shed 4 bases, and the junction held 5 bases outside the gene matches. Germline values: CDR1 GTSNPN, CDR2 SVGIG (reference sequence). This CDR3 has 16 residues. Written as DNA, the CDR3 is TGTGCCTGGACCCGGGGACTAGCGGGAGGGTCAGATACGCAGTATTTT. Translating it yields CAWTRGLAGGSDTQYF.

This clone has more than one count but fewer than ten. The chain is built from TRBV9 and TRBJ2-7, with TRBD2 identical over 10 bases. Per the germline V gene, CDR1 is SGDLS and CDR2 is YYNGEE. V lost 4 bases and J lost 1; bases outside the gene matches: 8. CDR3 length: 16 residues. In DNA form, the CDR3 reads TGTGCCAGCAGCCGGGACCTAGCGGGAGAGTCCTACGAGCAGTACTTC. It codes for CASSRDLAGESYEQYF.

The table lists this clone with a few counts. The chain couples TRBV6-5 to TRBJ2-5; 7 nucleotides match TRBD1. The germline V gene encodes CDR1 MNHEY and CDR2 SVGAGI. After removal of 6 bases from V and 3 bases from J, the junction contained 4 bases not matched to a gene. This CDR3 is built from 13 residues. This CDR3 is CASSDRAKETQYF. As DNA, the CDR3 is TGTGCCAGCAGCGACAGGGCTAAAGAGACCCAGTACTTC.

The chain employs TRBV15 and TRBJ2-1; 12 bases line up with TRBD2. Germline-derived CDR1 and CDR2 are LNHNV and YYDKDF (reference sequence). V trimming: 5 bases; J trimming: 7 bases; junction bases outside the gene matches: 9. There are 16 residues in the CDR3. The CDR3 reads CATSWRLAGEGNEQFF. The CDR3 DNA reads TGTGCCACCAGCTGGCGACTAGCGGGAGAGGGGAATGAGCAGTTCTTC.

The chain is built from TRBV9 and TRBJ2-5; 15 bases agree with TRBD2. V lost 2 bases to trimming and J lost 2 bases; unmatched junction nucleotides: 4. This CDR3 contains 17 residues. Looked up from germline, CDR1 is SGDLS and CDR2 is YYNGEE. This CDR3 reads CASSVAGTSGGQETQYF. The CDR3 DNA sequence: TGTGCCAGCAGCGTTGCCGGGACTAGCGGGGGGCAAGAGACCCAGTACTTC.

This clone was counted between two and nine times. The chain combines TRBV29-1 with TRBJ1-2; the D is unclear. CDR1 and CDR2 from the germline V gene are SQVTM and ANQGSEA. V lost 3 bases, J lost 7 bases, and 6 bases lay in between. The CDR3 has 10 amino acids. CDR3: CSVEEVGYTF. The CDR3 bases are TGCAGCGTTGAGGAGGTTGGCTACACCTTC.

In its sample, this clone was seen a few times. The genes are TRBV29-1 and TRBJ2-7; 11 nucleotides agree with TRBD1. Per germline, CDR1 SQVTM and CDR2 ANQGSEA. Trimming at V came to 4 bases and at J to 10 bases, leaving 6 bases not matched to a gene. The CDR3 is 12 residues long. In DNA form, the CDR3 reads TGCAGCGTTGCTGGGACAGGGGGTCTTCAGTACTTC. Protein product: CSVAGTGGLQYF.